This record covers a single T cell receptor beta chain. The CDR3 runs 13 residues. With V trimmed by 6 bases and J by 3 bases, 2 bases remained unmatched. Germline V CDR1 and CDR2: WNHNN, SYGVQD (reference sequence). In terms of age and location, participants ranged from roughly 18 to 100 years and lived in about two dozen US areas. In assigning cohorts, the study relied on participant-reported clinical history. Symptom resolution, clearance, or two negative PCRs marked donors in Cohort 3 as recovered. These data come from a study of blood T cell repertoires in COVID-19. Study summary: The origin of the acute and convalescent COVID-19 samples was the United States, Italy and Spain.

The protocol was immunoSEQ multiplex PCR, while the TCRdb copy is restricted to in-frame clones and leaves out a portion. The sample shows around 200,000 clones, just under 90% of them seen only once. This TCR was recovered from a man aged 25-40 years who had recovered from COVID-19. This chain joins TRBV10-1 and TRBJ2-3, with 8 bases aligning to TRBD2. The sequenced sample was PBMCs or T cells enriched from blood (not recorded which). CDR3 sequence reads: CASSGTRTDTQYF. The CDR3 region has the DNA TGCGCCAGCAGCGGGACTAGAACAGATACGCAGTATTTT.